The 26 T cell receptor beta chains below all came from one sample that was sequenced in a study of neurological immune-mediated disorders. The time point denotes: longitudinal time-point 1 (baseline). TCRdb itself ran the 5' RACE reads through MiXCR, one entry per CDR3 protein. Seen here are some 54,000 distinct CDR3 sequences, 9.5% to 12% observed once, and the top ten hold 6.5% to 8%. The source material was PBMCs. The receptors shown here come from a male donor with HTLV-1-associated myelopathy (HAM/TSP).

This clonotype has a count of ten or more. The DNA of the CDR3 is TGTGCCAGCAGTTTGGGGTCACCCGAGTATGGCTACACCTTC. Translation: CASSLGSPEYGYTF. This rearrangement joins TRBV12-3 or TRBV12-4 to TRBJ1-2; D is unclear. The CDR3 has 14 amino acids. V lost 3 bases and J lost 5, with 13 bases in between.

This clonotype was detected ten times or more. This chain connects TRBV20-1 to TRBJ2-7; D is perhaps TRBD1 (6 bases). V was cut by 0 bases and J by 4 bases, with 10 bases left in between. In germline, CDR1 is DFQATT, CDR2 SNEGSKA (reference sequence). The CDR3 contains 13 residues. In DNA, the CDR3 is TGCAGTGCTAGAGATTTGCAGGGGTACGAGCAGTACTTC. Encoded protein: CSARDLQGYEQYF.

This clonotype was recorded many times. J is TRBJ2-7 and V is TRBV5-5; 8 bases map to TRBD2. J lost 3 bases, V lost 3 bases, and 2 bases had no gene match. The CDR3 runs to 13 residues. In germline, CDR1 is SGHKS, CDR2 YYEKEE (reference sequence). CDR3 coding DNA: TGTGCCAGCAGCTGGGGACTAGTCTACGAGCAGTACTTC. Protein sequence: CASSWGLVYEQYF.

The sample holds one count of this clonotype. V is TRBV5-1 and J is TRBJ2-3, with D perhaps assigned TRBD1 or TRBD2 (5 bases each). This CDR3 comprises 13 residues. CDR1 is SGHRS and CDR2 is YFSETQ in the germline V gene. V was trimmed by 9 bases and J by 5 bases, leaving 16 bases between them. The CDR3 sequence is CANGLGDGDTQYF. DNA of the CDR3: TGCGCCAACGGCTTGGGGGATGGAGATACGCAGTATTTT. Looking up the rest from reference TRBV5-1 and TRBJ2-3 gives the full variable domain: KAGVTQTPRYLIKTRGQQVTLSCSPISGHRSVSWYQQTPGQGLQFLFEYFSETQRNKGNFPGRFSGRQFSNSRSEMNVSTLELGDSALYLCANGLGDGDTQYFGPGTRLTVL.

Remarks on this clonotype: At one boundary the junction diverges from the germline segment, which might be a read error. The chain joins TRBV7-8 to TRBJ1-3; D remains unclear. The germline V gene has CDR1 SGHVS and CDR2 FQNEAQ. CDR3 size: 18 residues. Written as DNA, the CDR3 is TGTGCAAGCAGCTTAGCAGGCCGGAGTGGTGTCTCTGGAAACACCATATATTTT. Translating gives CASSLAGRSGVSGNTIYF.

This clonotype appeared many times. The V and J genes are TRBV12-3 or TRBV12-4 and TRBJ2-7; 9 bases are a match to TRBD1. J was trimmed by 4 bases and V by 6 bases; bases with no gene match: 7. The CDR3 is 14 amino acids. CDR3 amino acids: CASSGTGTGYEQYF. The CDR3 nucleotides read TGTGCCAGCAGCGGGACAGGGACTGGGTACGAGCAGTACTTC.

At least ten counts were recorded for this clonotype. The chain employs TRBV6-5 and TRBJ2-7; D remains unclear. The length of the CDR3 is 13 residues. CDR1 and CDR2 (germline): MNHEY, SVGAGI. Trimming stripped 6 bases from V and 7 bases from J, with 16 bases between. This CDR3 reads CASSRSGEGEQYF. CDR3 nucleotide sequence: TGTGCCAGCAGCCGCAGTGGTGAAGGAGAGCAGTACTTC.

This clonotype was detected many times. The chain links TRBV5-1 to TRBJ2-1; the D is unclear. This CDR3 has 13 residues. The ends were cut back, 0 bases at V and 7 bases at J, with 8 bases in the middle. Germline lookup yields CDR1 SGHRS and CDR2 YFSETQ. CDR3 sequence reads: CASSLGTANEQFF. The CDR3 nucleotides read TGCGCCAGCAGCTTGGGGACCGCGAATGAGCAGTTCTTC.

This clonotype was seen only a few times. The chain carries TRBV6-2 or TRBV6-3 and TRBJ2-2, with a weak D call TRBD2 (5 bases). CDR3 length equals 14 residues. Germline CDR1 MNHEY, CDR2 SVGEGT. V was pared by 8 bases and J by 7 bases, with 17 bases between. CDR3 sequence (DNA): TGTGCCAGCGGGTCGGGGAGCCTGAGCGGGGAGCTGTTTTTT. Amino acid sequence: CASGSGSLSGELFF.

This clonotype was detected ten times or more. CDR3 amino acids: CASFQAEAFF. The CDR3, as DNA: TGTGCCAGCTTTCAGGCTGAAGCTTTCTTT. The chain employs TRBV6-6 and TRBJ1-1; no reliable D call. The CDR3 sequence is 10 residues long. Trimming shortened V by 8 bases and J by 6 bases, and 7 bases separated the two germline ends. Germline lookup yields CDR1 MNHNY and CDR2 SVGAGI (reference sequence).

This clonotype was picked up many times. The chain joins TRBV20-1 to TRBJ2-3; TRBD2 matches 9 bases. The CDR3 spans 15 residues. Germline lookup yields CDR1 DFQATT and CDR2 SNEGSKA (reference sequence). V lost 0 bases and J lost 2; bases outside the gene matches: 3. CDR3 residues: CSARDERGATDTQYF. CDR3 in DNA: TGCAGTGCTAGAGATGAGCGGGGGGCCACAGATACGCAGTATTTT.

The rearrangement joins TRBV5-1 to TRBJ2-2; TRBD1 is a possible D gene (6 bases). Germline V gene sequence: CDR1 SGHRS, CDR2 YFSETQ. This CDR3 is built from 15 residues. Between the trimmed V and J ends, which lost 6 bases and 3 bases, there was a span of 15 bases. The CDR3 region is CASIATGWDTGELFF. Here the CDR3 DNA reads TGCGCCAGCATCGCTACAGGGTGGGACACCGGGGAGCTGTTTTTT.

The V and J genes are TRBV5-1 and TRBJ2-5; no reliable D call. There are 13 residues in the CDR3. Per germline, CDR1 SGHRS and CDR2 YFSETQ. V lost 1 base and J lost 5, with 9 bases in between. The chain's CDR3 is CASSLSLRETQYF. The CDR3 DNA follows: TGCGCCAGCAGCTTGAGTCTAAGGGAGACCCAGTACTTC.

There are a few counts of this clonotype. The DNA of the CDR3 is TGCGCCAGCAGCCAAGATGACGCCTCTGGAAACACCATATATTTT. Protein product: CASSQDDASGNTIYF. V usage is TRBV4-3 and J usage is TRBJ1-3; unclear D gene. The V end lost 0 bases, the J end lost 0 bases, and 6 bases lay between the germline ends. The V gene's germline CDR1 is LGHNA and CDR2 YSLEER. CDR3 length: 15 residues.

This clonotype was detected ten times or more. The chain joins TRBV6-1 to TRBJ1-2, with 10 bases lining up with TRBD1. Germline V gene sequence: CDR1 MNHNS, CDR2 SASEGT. The CDR3 consists of 14 residues. The ends lost 4 bases at V and 5 bases at J; junction bases unmatched: 4. CDR3 coding DNA: TGTGCCAGCAGTGTGGACAGGGGGATTTATGGCTACACCTTC. Encoded protein: CASSVDRGIYGYTF.

This clonotype appeared many times. V usage is TRBV29-1 and J usage is TRBJ2-2, with D perhaps being TRBD1 or TRBD2 (5 bases each). From germline, CDR1 is SQVTM and CDR2 ANQGSEA. Trimming left V 7 bases short and J 6 bases short, with 18 bases between. This CDR3 region has 14 residues. CDR3 residues: CSGRTKGPSGELFF. The CDR3 bases are TGCAGCGGCAGGACAAAGGGACCGTCCGGGGAGCTGTTTTTT.

This clonotype was counted many times. The chain employs TRBV29-1 and TRBJ2-7, with D possibly TRBD1 on 5 matching bases. The V end lost 1 base, the J end lost 3 bases, and 10 bases lay between the germline ends. This CDR3 has 13 residues. CDR1 SQVTM and CDR2 ANQGSEA come from the germline V gene. The CDR3: CSVEGRGSYEQYF. CDR3 DNA: TGCAGCGTTGAAGGAAGGGGCAGCTACGAGCAGTACTTC.

At least ten counts were recorded for this clonotype. The chain combines TRBV20-1 with TRBJ2-1, with 10 bases aligning to TRBD2. V dropped 0 bases and J dropped 6; count of bases not matched to a gene: 8. Germline CDR1 and CDR2: DFQATT and SNEGSKA (reference sequence). CDR3 length: 16 residues. The CDR3 reads CSARDRAGLATNEQFF. In nucleotides, the CDR3 is TGCAGTGCTAGAGATCGTGCGGGACTAGCGACCAATGAGCAGTTCTTC.

Ten or more counts support this clonotype. The V gene is TRBV5-4, the J gene TRBJ2-3; TRBD2 matches 7 bases. This CDR3 is 14 amino acids long. Germline CDR1 is SGHNT and CDR2 is YYREEE (reference sequence). The ends lost 5 bases at V and 0 bases at J; junction bases unmatched: 3. The CDR3 reads CASRGGVSTDTQYF. CDR3 nucleotides: TGTGCCAGCAGGGGGGGGGTTAGCACAGATACGCAGTATTTT.

This clonotype was counted at least ten times. The chain employs TRBV7-9 and TRBJ1-5; D uncertain. Trimming cost V 5 bases and J 3 bases, with 5 bases left between them. This CDR3 has 12 amino acids. Germline CDR1 SEHNR, CDR2 FQNEAQ (reference sequence). CDR3 bases: TGTGCCAGCAGCACATCCAATCAGCCCCAGCATTTT. Its protein is CASSTSNQPQHF.

In this sample, this clonotype is medium-sized. The J gene is TRBJ1-5, the V gene TRBV27; D is unresolved. CDR1 is MNHEY and CDR2 is SMNVEV in the germline V gene (reference sequence). The CDR3 is made up of 13 amino acids. Trimming stripped 5 bases from V and 7 bases from J, with 12 bases between. CDR3 in amino acids: CASSPVVGQPQHF. The CDR3, as DNA: TGTGCCAGCAGTCCCGTCGTGGGGCAGCCCCAGCATTTT.

This clonotype was detected many times. The chain employs TRBV5-1 and TRBJ1-5, with D possibly matching TRBD1 (6 bases). Germline V CDR1 and CDR2: SGHRS, YFSETQ. Between the trimmed V and J ends, which lost 4 bases and 3 bases, there was a span of 26 bases. This CDR3 region has 19 residues. DNA of the CDR3: TGCGCCAGCAGCCTACCATGGAAATTGACAGGCTTGGACAATCAGCCCCAGCATTTT. Its protein product is CASSLPWKLTGLDNQPQHF.

This clonotype has a count of ten or more. The rearrangement joins TRBV28 to TRBJ2-4; TRBD2 might be the D (7 bases). The CDR3 length is 19 residues. The ends were cut back, 1 base at V and 3 bases at J, with 22 bases in the middle. Germline CDR1 MDHEN, CDR2 SYDVKM. The CDR3 loop is CASSLSVLTGRVGKNIQYF. The CDR3 bases are TGTGCCAGCAGTTTATCGGTATTAACAGGGAGGGTTGGCAAAAACATTCAGTACTTC. Full variable domain (outside the CDR3, taken from reference TRBV28 and TRBJ2-4): DVKVTQSSRYLVKRTGEKVFLECVQDMDHENMFWYRQDPGLGLRLIYFSYDVKMKEKGDIPEGYSVSREKKERFSLILESASTNQTSMYLCASSLSVLTGRVGKNIQYFGAGTRLSVL.

This clonotype was observed at least ten times. A junction end diverges from the germline sequence, so it may reflect a read error. The rearrangement uses TRBV7-9 and TRBJ2-5, with D possibly matching TRBD1 (6 bases). There are 14 residues in the CDR3. Germline V gene sequence: CDR1 SEHNR, CDR2 FQNEAQ (reference sequence). The CDR3 protein is CASTLWTEQETQYF. The CDR3 bases are TGTGCCAGCACCTTATGGACAGAGCAAGAGACCCAGTACTTC.

This clonotype was observed many times. J is TRBJ2-7 and V is TRBV5-1, with no clear D. V gave up 5 bases and J gave up 7 bases, with 16 bases separating them. The CDR3 is 13 residues long. Germline V gene lookup returns CDR1 SGHRS and CDR2 YFSETQ. CDR3 in DNA: TGCGCCAGCAGTTCCGAGGCCCCGTCGGAGCAGTACTTC. Amino acid sequence: CASSSEAPSEQYF.

There are many counts of this clonotype. This chain links TRBV2 with TRBJ1-5, with 9 bases aligning to TRBD1. The V gene end was trimmed by 6 bases and the J gene end by 6 bases; junction bases not matched to a gene: 3. CDR3 length: 13 residues. CDR1 and CDR2 (germline): SNHLY, FYNNEI. CDR3 in amino acids: CASRSTGGQPQHF. DNA for the CDR3: TGTGCCAGCAGGTCGACAGGGGGTCAGCCCCAGCATTTT. The entire variable domain, with the rest obtained from reference TRBV2 and TRBJ1-5, is as follows: EPEVTQTPSHQVTQMGQEVILRCVPISNHLYFYWYRQILGQKVEFLVSFYNNEISEKSEIFDDQFSVERPDGSNFTLKIRSTKLEDSAMYFCASRSTGGQPQHFGDGTRLSIL.